The clone carrying this T cell receptor (beta chain) came up a few times. The entry originates in a study of blood T cell repertoires in COVID-19. In the study overall: Acute and convalescent COVID-19 specimens originated in the United States, Italy and Spain. From T cells, B-cell-depleted T cells, or PBMCs came the material, which was cDNA or gDNA.

Original data processing: Amplification of reference gene primers provided the estimated nucleated cell counts. Here immunoSEQ multiplex PCR was the method, and the copy in TCRdb shows in-frame clones only, minus some. The DNA was the basis for D and trimming; V, J and clone size are from that table. There are some 200,000 clones in the sample; roughly 80% occur only once, and 10% lies in the top ten. Germline V gene sequence: CDR1 MNHEY, CDR2 SVGAGI. The trim removed 7 bases at V and 4 bases at J, leaving 8 bases unmatched. The CDR3 sequence is 14 residues long. This TCR derives from a woman older than 75 with acute or convalescent COVID-19. The chain employs TRBV6-5 and TRBJ2-7; 9 bases line up with TRBD2. Sequencing used peripheral blood. The CDR3 region is CASMSGGGEYEQYF. The CDR3 DNA follows: TGTGCCAGCATGAGCGGCGGGGGGGAATACGAGCAGTACTTC.